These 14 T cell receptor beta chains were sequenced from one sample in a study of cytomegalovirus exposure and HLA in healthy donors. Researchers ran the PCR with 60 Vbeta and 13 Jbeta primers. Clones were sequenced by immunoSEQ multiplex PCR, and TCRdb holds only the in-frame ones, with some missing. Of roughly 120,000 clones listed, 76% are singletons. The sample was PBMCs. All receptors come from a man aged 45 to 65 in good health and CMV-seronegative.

In DNA form, the CDR3 reads TGCGCCAGCAGCTTGGTGGGAGGGCCTTCCTACGAGCAGTACTTC. Amino acids: CASSLVGGPSYEQYF. V gene TRBV5-1 combines with J gene TRBJ2-7; the match to TRBD2 covers 7 bases. CDR1 and CDR2 (germline): SGHRS, YFSETQ. J lost 1 base, V lost 0 bases, and 4 bases had no gene match. The CDR3 loop spans 15 amino acids.

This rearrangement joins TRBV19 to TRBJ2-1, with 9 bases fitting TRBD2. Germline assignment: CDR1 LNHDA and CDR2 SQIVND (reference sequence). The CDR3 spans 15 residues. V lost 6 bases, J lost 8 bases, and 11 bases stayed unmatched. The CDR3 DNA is TGTGCCAGTAGCATGTGGCGGGGGGGACGGGATGAGCAGTTCTTC. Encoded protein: CASSMWRGGRDEQFF.

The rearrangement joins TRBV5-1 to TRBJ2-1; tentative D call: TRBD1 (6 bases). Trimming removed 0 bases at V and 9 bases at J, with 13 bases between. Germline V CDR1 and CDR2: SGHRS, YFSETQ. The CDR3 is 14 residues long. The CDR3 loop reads CASSLGQAVGEQFF. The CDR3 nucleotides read TGCGCCAGCAGCTTGGGACAGGCGGTCGGTGAGCAGTTCTTC. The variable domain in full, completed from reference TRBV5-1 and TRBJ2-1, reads KAGVTQTPRYLIKTRGQQVTLSCSPISGHRSVSWYQQTPGQGLQFLFEYFSETQRNKGNFPGRFSGRQFSNSRSEMNVSTLELGDSALYLCASSLGQAVGEQFFGPGTRLTVL.

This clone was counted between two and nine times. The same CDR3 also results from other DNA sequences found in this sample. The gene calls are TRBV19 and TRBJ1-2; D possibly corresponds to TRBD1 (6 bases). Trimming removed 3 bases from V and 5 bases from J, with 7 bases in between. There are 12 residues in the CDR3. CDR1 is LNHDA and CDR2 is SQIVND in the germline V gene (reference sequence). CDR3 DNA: TGTGCCAGTAGTATTACAGGGTATGGCTACACCTTC. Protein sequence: CASSITGYGYTF.

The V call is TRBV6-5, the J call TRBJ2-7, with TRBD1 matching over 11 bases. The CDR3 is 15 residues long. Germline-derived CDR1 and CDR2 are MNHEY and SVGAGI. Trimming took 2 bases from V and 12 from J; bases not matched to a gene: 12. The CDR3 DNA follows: TGTGCCAGCAGTTACACCTGGACAGGGGGCGGGAAGTGGTACTTC. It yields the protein CASSYTWTGGGKWYF.

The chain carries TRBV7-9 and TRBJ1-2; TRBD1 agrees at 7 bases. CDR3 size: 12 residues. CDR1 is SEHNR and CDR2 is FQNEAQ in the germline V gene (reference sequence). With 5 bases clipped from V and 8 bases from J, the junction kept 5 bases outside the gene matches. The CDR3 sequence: CASSPWDSGYTF. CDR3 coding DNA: TGTGCCAGCAGCCCTTGGGACAGCGGCTACACCTTC.

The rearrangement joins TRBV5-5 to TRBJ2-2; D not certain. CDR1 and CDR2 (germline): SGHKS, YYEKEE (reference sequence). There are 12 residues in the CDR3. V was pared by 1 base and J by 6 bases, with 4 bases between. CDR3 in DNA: TGTGCCAGCAGCTTGCGGTCCGGGGAGCTGTTTTTT. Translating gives CASSLRSGELFF.

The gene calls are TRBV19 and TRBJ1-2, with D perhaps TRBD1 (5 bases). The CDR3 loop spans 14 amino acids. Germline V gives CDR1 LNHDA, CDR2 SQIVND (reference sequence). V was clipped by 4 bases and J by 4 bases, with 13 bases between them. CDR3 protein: CASSTRQTLYGYTF. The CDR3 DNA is TGTGCCAGTAGTACCCGACAGACCCTCTATGGCTACACCTTC.

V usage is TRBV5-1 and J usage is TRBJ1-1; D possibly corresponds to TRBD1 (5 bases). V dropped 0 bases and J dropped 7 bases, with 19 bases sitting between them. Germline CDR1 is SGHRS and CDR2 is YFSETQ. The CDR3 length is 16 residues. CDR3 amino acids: CASSLESGNLGGEAFF. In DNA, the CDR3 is TGCGCCAGCAGCTTGGAGAGCGGCAACCTGGGGGGTGAAGCTTTCTTT.

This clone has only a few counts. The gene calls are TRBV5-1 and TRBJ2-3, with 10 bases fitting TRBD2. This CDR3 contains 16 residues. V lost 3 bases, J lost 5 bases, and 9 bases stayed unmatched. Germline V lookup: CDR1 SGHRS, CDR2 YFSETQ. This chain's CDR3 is CASSWQRSGGEDTQYF. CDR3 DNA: TGCGCCAGCAGCTGGCAAAGGAGCGGGGGGGAAGATACGCAGTATTTT.

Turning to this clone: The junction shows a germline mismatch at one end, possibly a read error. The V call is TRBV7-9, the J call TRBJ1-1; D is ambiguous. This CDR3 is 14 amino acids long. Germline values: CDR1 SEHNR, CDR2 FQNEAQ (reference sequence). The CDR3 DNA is TGTTCCAGCAGCTTATTCGGCGTGGAGGGAGAAGCTTTCTTT. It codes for CSSSLFGVEGEAFF.

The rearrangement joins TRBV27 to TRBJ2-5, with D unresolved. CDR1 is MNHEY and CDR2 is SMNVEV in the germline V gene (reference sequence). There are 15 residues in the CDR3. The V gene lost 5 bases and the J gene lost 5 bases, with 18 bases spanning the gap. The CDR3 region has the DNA TGTGCCAGCAGTCCCACCCGGCAATTGGGCGAGACCCAGTACTTC. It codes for CASSPTRQLGETQYF.

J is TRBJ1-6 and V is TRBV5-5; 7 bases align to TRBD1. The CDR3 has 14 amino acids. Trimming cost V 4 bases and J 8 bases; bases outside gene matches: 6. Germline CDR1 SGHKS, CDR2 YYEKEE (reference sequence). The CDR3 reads CASSRGTADSPLHF. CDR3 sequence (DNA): TGTGCCAGCAGCCGAGGGACAGCCGATTCACCCCTCCACTTT.

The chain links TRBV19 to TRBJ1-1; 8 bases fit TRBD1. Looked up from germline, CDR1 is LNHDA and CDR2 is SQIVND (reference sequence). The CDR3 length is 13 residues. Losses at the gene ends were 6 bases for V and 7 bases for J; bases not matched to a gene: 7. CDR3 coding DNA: TGTGCCAGTAGGCTGCAGGGGGCGGTTGAAGCTTTCTTT. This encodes CASRLQGAVEAFF.